This record covers a single TCR beta chain. This clonotype was counted at least ten times. Its antigen remains undetermined. No base quality values were provided; no much bigger clone lies one nucleotide off. To prepare the library, 5' RACE was applied. Sequencing instrument: Illumina MiSeq. TCRdb trimmed public reads at Q25 via fastp, called clones via MiXCR and kept in-frame beta chains. Rows are combined by CDR3 protein, so each entry shows the most common genes and DNA. This sample is represented by about 38,000 distinct CDR3 sequences; approximately 7.4% of them were singletons. The top ten clones comprise about 3% of the sample. These data originate in a study of chronic HIV infection and antiretroviral therapy (dated by TCRdb to between 2014 and 2017). CDR1 and CDR2, looked up from the germline V gene, are SQVTM and ANQGSEA. The cysteine opens and the phenylalanine closes a CDR3 of 15 amino acids. Left in the record is the CDR3 DNA by itself, 45 bases read in frame from the first base. The V end gives up 7 bases and the J end 4 bases, leaving 11 bases in the junction not matched to a gene.

This receptor was identified in an adult who had HIV and had not received antiretroviral therapy, or was an uninfected healthy control (not recorded which). The rearranged chain carries TRBV29-1 and TRBJ2-5, with 11 central nucleotides matching TRBD1. The sample consisted of peripheral blood. CDR3 protein: CSARNGQGAGETQYF. The nucleotides are TGCAGCGCCCGAAACGGACAGGGGGCAGGAGAGACCCAGTACTTC.